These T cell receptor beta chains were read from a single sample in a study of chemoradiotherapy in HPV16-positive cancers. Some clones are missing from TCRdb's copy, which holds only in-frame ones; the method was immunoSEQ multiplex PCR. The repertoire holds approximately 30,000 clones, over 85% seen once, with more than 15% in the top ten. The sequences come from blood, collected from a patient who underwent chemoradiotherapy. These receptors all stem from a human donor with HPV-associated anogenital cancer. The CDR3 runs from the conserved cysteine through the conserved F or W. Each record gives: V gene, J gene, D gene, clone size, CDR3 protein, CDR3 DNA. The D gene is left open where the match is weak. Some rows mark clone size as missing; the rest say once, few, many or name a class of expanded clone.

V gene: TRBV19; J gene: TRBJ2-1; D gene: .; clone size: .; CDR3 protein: CASSMNPRGYNEQFF; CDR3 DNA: TGTGCCAGTAGTATGAATCCCCGCGGGTACAATGAGCAGTTCTTC
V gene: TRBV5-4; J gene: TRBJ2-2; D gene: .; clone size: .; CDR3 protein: CASSWMGARHTGELFF; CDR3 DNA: TGTGCCAGCAGCTGGATGGGGGCGCGGCACACCGGGGAGCTGTTTTTT
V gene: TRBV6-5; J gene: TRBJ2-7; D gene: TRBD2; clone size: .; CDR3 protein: CASSYQLAGGYEQYF; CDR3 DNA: TGTGCCAGCAGTTATCAGTTAGCGGGAGGCTACGAGCAGTACTTC
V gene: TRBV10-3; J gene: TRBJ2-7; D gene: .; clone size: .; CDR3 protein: CAISERGEGGSYEQYF; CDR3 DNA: TGTGCCATCAGCGAGAGGGGTGAGGGGGGGTCCTACGAGCAGTACTTC
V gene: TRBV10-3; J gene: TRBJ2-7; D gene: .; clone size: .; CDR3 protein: CAISAKSYEQYF; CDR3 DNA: TGTGCCATCAGTGCCAAGAGCTACGAGCAGTACTTC
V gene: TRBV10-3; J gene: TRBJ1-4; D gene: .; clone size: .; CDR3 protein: CAISRGAAANEKLFF; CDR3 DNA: TGTGCCATCAGCCGAGGGGCCGCGGCTAATGAAAAACTGTTTTTT
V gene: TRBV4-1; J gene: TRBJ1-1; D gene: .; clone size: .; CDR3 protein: CASSHWTDHPEAFF; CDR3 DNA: TGCGCCAGCAGCCACTGGACCGACCACCCTGAAGCTTTCTTT
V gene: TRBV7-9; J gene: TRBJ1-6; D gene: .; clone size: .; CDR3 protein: CASSLTRGYNSPLHF; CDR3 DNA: TGTGCCAGCAGCCTGACCAGGGGTTATAATTCACCCCTCCACTTT
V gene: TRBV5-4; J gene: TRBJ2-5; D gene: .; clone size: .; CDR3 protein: CASSPGTETQYF; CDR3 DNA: TGTGCCAGCAGCCCTGGAACGGAGACCCAGTACTTC
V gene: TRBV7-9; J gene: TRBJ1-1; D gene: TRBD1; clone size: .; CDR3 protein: CASSSDRDRPLAFF; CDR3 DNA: TGTGCCAGCAGCTCCGACAGGGATAGGCCGTTGGCTTTCTTT
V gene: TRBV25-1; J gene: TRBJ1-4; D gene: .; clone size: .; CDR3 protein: CASSVGGEEKLFF; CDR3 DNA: TGTGCCAGCAGTGTCGGGGGGGAAGAAAAACTGTTTTTT
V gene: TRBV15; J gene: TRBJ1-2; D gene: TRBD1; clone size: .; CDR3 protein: CATSRTGLPGYGYTF; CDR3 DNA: TGTGCCACCAGCAGGACAGGGTTACCGGGCTATGGCTACACCTTC
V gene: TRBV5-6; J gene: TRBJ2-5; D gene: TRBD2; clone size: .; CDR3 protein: CASSFRTWRGGLETQYF; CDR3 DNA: TGTGCCAGCAGCTTCCGAACATGGCGGGGGGGCCTCGAGACCCAGTACTTC
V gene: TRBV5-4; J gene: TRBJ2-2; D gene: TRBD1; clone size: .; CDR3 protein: CASSLARTGHTGELFF; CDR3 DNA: TGTGCCAGCAGCTTGGCTAGGACAGGCCACACCGGGGAGCTGTTTTTT
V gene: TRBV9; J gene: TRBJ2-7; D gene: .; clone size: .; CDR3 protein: CASSAPTAGEQYF; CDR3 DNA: TGTGCCAGCAGCGCTCCCACGGCGGGCGAGCAGTACTTC
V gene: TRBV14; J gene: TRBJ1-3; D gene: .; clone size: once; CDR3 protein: CASRRVGGSSGNTIYF; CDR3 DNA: TGTGCCAGCAGACGCGTTGGGGGAAGCTCTGGAAACACCATATATTTT
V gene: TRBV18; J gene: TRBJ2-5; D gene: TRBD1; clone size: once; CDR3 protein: CASSPGTGREETQYF; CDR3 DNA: TGTGCCAGCTCACCAGGGACAGGGCGAGAAGAGACCCAGTACTTC
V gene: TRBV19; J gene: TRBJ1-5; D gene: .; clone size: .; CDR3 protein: CATRLSGSGQPQHF; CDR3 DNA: TGTGCCACTCGATTGTCGGGGAGCGGTCAGCCCCAGCATTTT
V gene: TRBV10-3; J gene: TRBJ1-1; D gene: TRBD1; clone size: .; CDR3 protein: CAISESTGRATEAFF; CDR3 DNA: TGTGCCATCAGTGAGTCGACAGGGCGAGCCACTGAAGCTTTCTTT
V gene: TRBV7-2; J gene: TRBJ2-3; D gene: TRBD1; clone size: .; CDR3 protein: CASSDRDRGLITDTQYF; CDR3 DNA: TGTGCCAGCAGCGACCGGGACAGGGGGCTCATCACAGATACGCAGTATTTT
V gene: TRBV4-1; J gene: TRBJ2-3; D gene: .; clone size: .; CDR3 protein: CASRVTEPGDTQYF; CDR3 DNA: TGCGCCAGCAGAGTAACCGAGCCCGGAGATACGCAGTATTTT
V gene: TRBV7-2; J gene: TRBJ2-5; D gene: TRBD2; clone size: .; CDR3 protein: CATGAGIKETQYF; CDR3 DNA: TGTGCCACGGGAGCGGGAATTAAAGAGACCCAGTACTTC
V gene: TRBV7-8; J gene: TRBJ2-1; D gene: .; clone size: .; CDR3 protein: CASSLMVSSYNEQFF; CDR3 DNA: TGTGCCAGCAGCTTAATGGTTAGCTCCTACAATGAGCAGTTCTTC
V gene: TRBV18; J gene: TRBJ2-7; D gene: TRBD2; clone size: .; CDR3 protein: CASSPTLTSGGGYEQYF; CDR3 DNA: TGTGCCAGCTCACCAACACTCACTAGCGGGGGGGGCTACGAGCAGTACTTC
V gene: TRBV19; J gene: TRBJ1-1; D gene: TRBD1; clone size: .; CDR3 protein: CASRPLQGAGTEAFF; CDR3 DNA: TGTGCCAGTAGACCCCTACAGGGGGCGGGCACTGAAGCTTTCTTT
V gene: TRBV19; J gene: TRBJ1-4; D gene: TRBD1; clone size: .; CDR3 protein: CASSDRGRVSNEKLFF; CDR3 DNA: TGTGCCAGTAGCGACAGGGGGCGCGTTTCTAATGAAAAACTGTTTTTT
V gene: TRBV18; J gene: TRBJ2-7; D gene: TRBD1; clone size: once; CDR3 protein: CASSRNRGREVNEQYF; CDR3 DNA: TGTGCCAGCTCACGGAACAGGGGGCGCGAGGTCAACGAGCAGTACTTC
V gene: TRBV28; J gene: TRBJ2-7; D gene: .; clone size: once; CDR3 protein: CASSLLTPTSGSHF; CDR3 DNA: TGTGCCAGCAGTTTATTGACCCCGACCAGCGGCTCCCACTTC
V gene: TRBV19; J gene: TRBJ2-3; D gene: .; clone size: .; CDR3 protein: CASSIVTRRGSTDTQYF; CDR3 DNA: TGTGCCAGTAGTATAGTCACTAGACGTGGTAGCACAGATACGCAGTATTTT
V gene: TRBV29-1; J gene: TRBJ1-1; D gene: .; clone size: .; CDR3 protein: CSVTDGNTEAFF; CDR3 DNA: TGCAGCGTTACCGACGGGAACACTGAAGCTTTCTTT
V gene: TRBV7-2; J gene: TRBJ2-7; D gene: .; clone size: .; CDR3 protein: CASSLPVDEQYF; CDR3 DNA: TGTGCCAGCAGCCTCCCCGTTGACGAGCAGTACTTC
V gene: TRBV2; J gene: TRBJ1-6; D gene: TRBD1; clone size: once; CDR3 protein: CASKQGNSPLHF; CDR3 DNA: TGTGCCAGCAAACAGGGGAATTCACCCCTCCACTTT
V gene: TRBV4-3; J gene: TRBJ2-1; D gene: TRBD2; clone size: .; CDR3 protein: CASSQDWAGGYEQFF; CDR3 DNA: TGCGCCAGCAGCCAAGATTGGGCGGGAGGATATGAGCAGTTCTTC
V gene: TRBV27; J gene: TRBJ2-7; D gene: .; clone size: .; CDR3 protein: CASSLGASYEQYF; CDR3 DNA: TGTGCCAGCAGTCTCGGGGCCTCCTACGAGCAGTACTTC
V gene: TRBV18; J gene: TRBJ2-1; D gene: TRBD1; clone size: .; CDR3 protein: CASSHLTGGSYNEQFF; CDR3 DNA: TGTGCCAGCTCACACCTGACAGGGGGATCATACAATGAGCAGTTCTTC
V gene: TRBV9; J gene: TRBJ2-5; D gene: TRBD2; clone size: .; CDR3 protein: CASSVGLGEGEETQYF; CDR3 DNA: TGTGCCAGCAGCGTAGGGCTGGGGGAGGGTGAAGAGACCCAGTACTTC
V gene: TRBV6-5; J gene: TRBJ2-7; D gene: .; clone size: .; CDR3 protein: CASSYRAGSSYEQYF; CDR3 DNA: TGTGCCAGCAGTTACAGGGCTGGGAGCTCCTACGAGCAGTACTTC
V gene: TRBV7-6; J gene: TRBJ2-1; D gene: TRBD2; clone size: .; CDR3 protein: CASSPGLAGDNEQFF; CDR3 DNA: TGTGCCAGCAGCCCAGGACTAGCGGGAGACAATGAGCAGTTCTTC
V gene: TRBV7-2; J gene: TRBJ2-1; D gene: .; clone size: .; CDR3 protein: CASSPGWGNEQFF; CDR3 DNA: TGTGCCAGCAGCCCTGGGTGGGGGAATGAGCAGTTCTTC
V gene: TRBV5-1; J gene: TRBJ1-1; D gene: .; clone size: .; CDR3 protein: CASSPQPPMNTEAFF; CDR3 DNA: TGCGCCAGCAGCCCGCAGCCGCCCATGAACACTGAAGCTTTCTTT
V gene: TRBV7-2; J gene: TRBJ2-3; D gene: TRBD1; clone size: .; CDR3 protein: CASSLMRTGGTDTQYF; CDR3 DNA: TGTGCCAGCAGCCTAATGCGGACAGGAGGTACAGATACGCAGTATTTT
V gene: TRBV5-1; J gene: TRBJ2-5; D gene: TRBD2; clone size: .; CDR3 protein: CASRSGTSGVETQYF; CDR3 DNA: TGCGCCAGCAGGTCCGGGACTAGCGGGGTAGAGACCCAGTACTTC
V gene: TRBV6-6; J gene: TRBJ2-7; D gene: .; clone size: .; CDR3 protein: CASSSGSGLYEQYF; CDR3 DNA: TGTGCCAGCAGTAGTGGGTCCGGCCTCTACGAGCAGTACTTC
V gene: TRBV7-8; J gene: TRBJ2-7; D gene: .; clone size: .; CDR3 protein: CASSFDQREQYF; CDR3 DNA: TGTGCCAGCAGCTTTGATCAGCGGGAGCAGTACTTC
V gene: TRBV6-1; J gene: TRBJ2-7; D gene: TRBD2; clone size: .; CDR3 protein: CASSDGTSGGGLLEQYF; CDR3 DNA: TGTGCCAGCAGTGACGGGACTAGCGGGGGGGGCCTTCTCGAGCAGTACTTC
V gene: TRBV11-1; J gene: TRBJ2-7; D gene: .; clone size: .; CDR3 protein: CASSLERGPSYEQYF; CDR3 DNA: TGTGCCAGCAGCTTAGAGAGGGGACCATCCTACGAGCAGTACTTC
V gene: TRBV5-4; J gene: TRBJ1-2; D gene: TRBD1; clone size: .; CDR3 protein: CATTSYRGYGYTF; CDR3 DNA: TGTGCCACTACCTCTTACAGGGGATATGGCTACACCTTC
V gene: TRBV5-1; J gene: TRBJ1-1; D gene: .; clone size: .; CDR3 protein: CASSLDRANTEAFF; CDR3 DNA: TGCGCCAGCAGCTTGGACAGGGCTAACACTGAAGCTTTCTTT
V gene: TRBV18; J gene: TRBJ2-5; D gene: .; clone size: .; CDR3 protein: CASSPQRAPQETQYF; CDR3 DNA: TGTGCCAGCTCACCACAGCGGGCCCCACAAGAGACCCAGTACTTC
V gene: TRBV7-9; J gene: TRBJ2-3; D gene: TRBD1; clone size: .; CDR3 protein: CASSKQTGPDTQYF; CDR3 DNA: TGTGCCAGCAGCAAACAGACAGGGCCAGATACGCAGTATTTT